The subject of this entry is one T cell receptor (beta chain). The data belong to a study of post-analysis software for immune sequencing data. Study-wide context: Recorded subtypes: relapsing-remitting, secondary progressive, progressive-relapsing; some patients unannotated.

The library was made from cDNA and included unique molecular identifiers. The yield from roughly 1 to 10 million T cells was roughly 500,000 cDNA molecules in total. TCRdb called the PCR reads again in MiXCR, with one record for every CDR3 protein. The data contain more than 500,000 distinct CDR3 sequences, around a third of them seen just once; the ten biggest clones take up 6%. This receptor was taken from a girl under 18 with multiple sclerosis. The sample was blood.

The CDR3, as DNA: TGTGCCAGCAGTTACACTAGCGGGGCGATGAACACCGGGGAGCTGTTTTTT. Translating it yields CASSYTSGAMNTGELFF. The gene calls are TRBV6-6 and TRBJ2-2; 10 positions match TRBD2. CDR3 size: 17 residues. The junction had 4 bases not matched to a gene; V was cut back by 2 bases and J by 1 base. Germline CDR1 reads MNHNY; CDR2 reads SVGAGI (reference sequence).